This T cell receptor (beta chain) originates from a study of cytomegalovirus exposure and HLA in healthy donors. This CDR3 region has 15 residues. Trimming pared 6 bases from V and 4 bases from J, leaving 16 bases between. Germline V gene lookup returns CDR1 SGHTS and CDR2 YDEGEE. Libraries were prepared by immunoSEQ multiplex PCR; TCRdb keeps only in-frame clonotypes and omits some of them. The table includes 60,000 to 80,000 clones, roughly 80% detected once. The receptor was derived from a young man in good health and CMV-seronegative. V gene TRBV5-8 combines with J gene TRBJ1-4; weak D call: TRBD1 (5 bases). Specimen: PBMCs. CDR3 region: CASTLGTADNEKLFF. In DNA form, the CDR3 reads TGTGCCAGCACCCTGGGGACTGCCGATAATGAAAAACTGTTTTTT.